The TCR beta chain under discussion was sequenced for a study of response to subunit inactivated influenza vaccine. The CDR3 length is 13 residues. The germline V gene has CDR1 LNHNV and CDR2 YYDKDF (reference sequence). Trimming at V came to 5 bases and at J to 9 bases, leaving 7 bases not matched to a gene. TCRdb fed the RT-PCR reads into MiXCR, producing one record per CDR3 protein. The sample contains around 570,000 distinct CDR3 sequences, approximately 10% of which appear only once. These same records also appear under a second study, on T cells expressing NK-cell markers. That paper adds: Scientists made TCR beta cDNA using 5'RACE template switching with UMIs. In several experiments, sorting was confined to alpha-beta TCR T cells through use of an anti-gamma-delta TCR antibody. Of the CD8+ T cells in about 6 donors, about 1.0-7.0% belonged to dominant NKG2C+ clonotypes.

The sequence derives from a man aged 50 or older who received an inactivated influenza vaccine. Sequences were derived from PBMCs from blood, sampled on the day of vaccination. This chain uses TRBV15 with TRBJ2-1, with 7 bases fitting TRBD2. This CDR3 reads CATSPIREGEQFF. The CDR3 DNA reads TGTGCCACCAGCCCTATCAGGGAGGGTGAGCAGTTCTTC.